Listed below are T cell receptor beta chains from one sample, sequenced in a study of cytomegalovirus exposure and HLA in healthy donors. Profiled with immunoSEQ multiplex PCR; TCRdb holds only in-frame clones, not every one. Seen in this sample are fewer than 250,000 clones; the ten most common clones hold around 0.95%. Sequences were obtained from PBMCs. These receptor sequences come from a woman aged 25 to 45 in good health and CMV-seropositive. Each CDR3 is given with its conserved first and last residue. A D gene is named only where the DNA matches it firmly.

j_call: TRBJ2-7; v_call: TRBV10-3; d_call: -; cdr3_nt: TGTGCCATCACAACAACCGAAAGCTCCTACGAGCAGTACTTC; cdr3_aa: CAITTTESSYEQYF
j_call: TRBJ2-7; v_call: TRBV29-1; d_call: TRBD1; cdr3_nt: TGCAGCGTTCCGGGACAGGGCATATACGAGCAGTACTTC; cdr3_aa: CSVPGQGIYEQYF
j_call: TRBJ2-5; v_call: TRBV18; d_call: -; cdr3_nt: TGTGCCAGCTCGAAGGGGGTCGACCAAGAGACCCAGTACTTC; cdr3_aa: CASSKGVDQETQYF
j_call: TRBJ1-1; v_call: TRBV7-2; d_call: -; cdr3_nt: TGTGCCAGCAGCTTAGCAGGGGCGGCCTCGAACGCTTTCTTT; cdr3_aa: CASSLAGAASNAFF
j_call: TRBJ1-3; v_call: TRBV28; d_call: TRBD1; cdr3_nt: TGTGCCAGCAGACAGGGGTTTGGAAACACCATATATTTT; cdr3_aa: CASRQGFGNTIYF
j_call: TRBJ2-3; v_call: TRBV11-2; d_call: TRBD2; cdr3_nt: TGTGCCAGCAGCCCTGGACTAGCGGGAGCAGGCGATACGCAGTATTTT; cdr3_aa: CASSPGLAGAGDTQYF
j_call: TRBJ1-2; v_call: TRBV6-1; d_call: TRBD1; cdr3_nt: TGTGCCAGCAGTTTCCGACAGGGGGCGGCAGGGGGCTACACCTTC; cdr3_aa: CASSFRQGAAGGYTF
j_call: TRBJ2-1; v_call: TRBV6-6; d_call: -; cdr3_nt: TGTGCCAGCAGTACAGGGTTTTACAATGAGCAGTTCTTC; cdr3_aa: CASSTGFYNEQFF
j_call: TRBJ2-3; v_call: TRBV10-3; d_call: TRBD1; cdr3_nt: TGTGCCATCAGTGGAATAGGGACAGGGGGAGACACAGATACGCAGTATTTT; cdr3_aa: CAISGIGTGGDTDTQYF
j_call: TRBJ2-1; v_call: TRBV5-8; d_call: TRBD2; cdr3_nt: TGTGCCAGCAGCACAGGACTAGCGGGGAGCTCCTACAATGAGCAGTTCTTC; cdr3_aa: CASSTGLAGSSYNEQFF
j_call: TRBJ2-5; v_call: TRBV6-5; d_call: TRBD1; cdr3_nt: TGTGCCAGCAGGACCCCCAGGGGGACAGAGACCCAGTACTTC; cdr3_aa: CASRTPRGTETQYF
j_call: TRBJ2-7; v_call: TRBV7-8; d_call: -; cdr3_nt: TGTGCCAGCAGCTTAAACAGGACCTATTACTCCTACGAGCAGTACTTC; cdr3_aa: CASSLNRTYYSYEQYF
j_call: TRBJ2-5; v_call: TRBV28; d_call: TRBD1; cdr3_nt: TGTGCCAGCAGTTTAGGACAGGGTCGGGAGACCCAGTACTTC; cdr3_aa: CASSLGQGRETQYF
j_call: TRBJ2-1; v_call: TRBV7-8; d_call: -; cdr3_nt: TGTGCCAGCAGCTTAGCGGGCAGGGGGGCTGACAATGAGCAGTTCTTC; cdr3_aa: CASSLAGRGADNEQFF
j_call: TRBJ1-1; v_call: TRBV27; d_call: -; cdr3_nt: TGTGCCAGCAGTTTTATGACAGACACTGAAGCTTTCTTT; cdr3_aa: CASSFMTDTEAFF
j_call: TRBJ1-1; v_call: TRBV10-3; d_call: TRBD1; cdr3_nt: TGTGCCATCAGCGATTACAGGACAGGGATGAACACTGAAGCTTTCTTT; cdr3_aa: CAISDYRTGMNTEAFF
j_call: TRBJ2-5; v_call: TRBV5-1; d_call: -; cdr3_nt: TGCGCCAGCAGCCCTACTAGCCCAGAGACCCAGTACTTC; cdr3_aa: CASSPTSPETQYF
j_call: TRBJ1-4; v_call: TRBV5-1; d_call: -; cdr3_nt: TGCGCCAGTAGCTTCGGGATCCCTAATGAAAAACTGTTTTTT; cdr3_aa: CASSFGIPNEKLFF
j_call: TRBJ2-1; v_call: TRBV11-2; d_call: TRBD2; cdr3_nt: TGTGCCAGCAGCCTAGCGGGGAGCTCCTACAATGAGCAGTTCTTC; cdr3_aa: CASSLAGSSYNEQFF
j_call: TRBJ1-1; v_call: TRBV30; d_call: -; cdr3_nt: TGTGCCTGGATCTTCTTGGGGGCGAACACTGAAGCTTTCTTT; cdr3_aa: CAWIFLGANTEAFF
j_call: TRBJ1-2; v_call: TRBV5-1; d_call: -; cdr3_nt: TGCGCCAGCACCAACGGACAGACCGGGAAGATCTATGGCGGCTACACCTTC; cdr3_aa: CASTNGQTGKIYGGYTF
j_call: TRBJ1-5; v_call: TRBV12-5; d_call: -; cdr3_nt: TGTGCTAGTGGTTTGGCTTATAGCAATCAGCCCCAGCATTTT; cdr3_aa: CASGLAYSNQPQHF
j_call: TRBJ1-4; v_call: TRBV9; d_call: -; cdr3_nt: TGTGCCAGCAGCGAGAGGACTGATGATCATCGGCGGGAAAAACTGTTTTTT; cdr3_aa: CASSERTDDHRREKLFF
j_call: TRBJ2-1; v_call: TRBV27; d_call: -; cdr3_nt: TGTGCCAGCAGTTCATTATTTGGGAGAAACAATGAGCAGTTCTTC; cdr3_aa: CASSSLFGRNNEQFF
j_call: TRBJ2-7; v_call: TRBV28; d_call: TRBD1; cdr3_nt: TGTGCCAGCAGGACGGGACAGTACGAGCAGTACTTC; cdr3_aa: CASRTGQYEQYF
j_call: TRBJ2-7; v_call: TRBV6-1; d_call: -; cdr3_nt: TGTGCCAGCAGTGAAGCGCGGTTGTACGAGCAGTACTTC; cdr3_aa: CASSEARLYEQYF
j_call: TRBJ2-3; v_call: TRBV4-1; d_call: -; cdr3_nt: TGCGCCAGCAGCCAAGATTCCTTAAGCGGCACAGATACGCAGTATTTT; cdr3_aa: CASSQDSLSGTDTQYF
j_call: TRBJ2-3; v_call: TRBV7-2; d_call: -; cdr3_nt: TGTGCCAGCACGGGGGGCGGAGATACGCAGTATTTT; cdr3_aa: CASTGGGDTQYF
j_call: TRBJ1-1; v_call: TRBV7-2; d_call: TRBD1; cdr3_nt: TGTGCCAGCAGCCCTTTTGAGGGGGCGTACACTGAAGCTTTCTTT; cdr3_aa: CASSPFEGAYTEAFF
j_call: TRBJ2-7; v_call: TRBV10-3; d_call: TRBD1; cdr3_nt: TGTGCCATCAGTGAGTCGACAGGGGTGGCGTACGAGCAGTACTTC; cdr3_aa: CAISESTGVAYEQYF
j_call: TRBJ1-1; v_call: TRBV4-3; d_call: TRBD1; cdr3_nt: TGCGCCAGCAGCCTCTTAGGAAGGGGGCTGAACACTGAAGCTTTCTTT; cdr3_aa: CASSLLGRGLNTEAFF
j_call: TRBJ2-7; v_call: TRBV11-2; d_call: TRBD2; cdr3_nt: TGTGCCAGCAGCCCTACTAGCGGTTCCTACGAGCAGTACTTC; cdr3_aa: CASSPTSGSYEQYF
j_call: TRBJ2-2; v_call: TRBV28; d_call: TRBD2; cdr3_nt: TGTGCCAGCAGTTTACTAGCGGGAGTCGATACCGGGGAGCTGTTTTTT; cdr3_aa: CASSLLAGVDTGELFF
j_call: TRBJ2-7; v_call: TRBV7-9; d_call: TRBD1; cdr3_nt: TGTGCCAGCAGCCTGGGACAGGGTCTGAGGGAGCAGTACTTC; cdr3_aa: CASSLGQGLREQYF
j_call: TRBJ1-2; v_call: TRBV29-1; d_call: -; cdr3_nt: TGCAGCGTTGAAGATCTTACGGAGTACCCTACTTACTTC; cdr3_aa: CSVEDLTEYPTYF
j_call: TRBJ1-1; v_call: TRBV6-5; d_call: TRBD1; cdr3_nt: TGTGCCATCAGCATACAGGGGGCAATAAACACTGAAGCTTTCTTT; cdr3_aa: CAISIQGAINTEAFF
j_call: TRBJ2-1; v_call: TRBV27; d_call: TRBD1; cdr3_nt: TGTGCCAGCAGAGCAGGGGGTAATGAGCAGTTCTTC; cdr3_aa: CASRAGGNEQFF
j_call: TRBJ2-7; v_call: TRBV28; d_call: -; cdr3_nt: TGTGCCAGCAGTTTACGCGGGACCTCCTACGAGCAGTACTTC; cdr3_aa: CASSLRGTSYEQYF
j_call: TRBJ2-3; v_call: TRBV7-2; d_call: TRBD2; cdr3_nt: TGTGCCAGCAGATTCGGGACTAGCGTCACAGATACGCAGTATTTT; cdr3_aa: CASRFGTSVTDTQYF
j_call: TRBJ2-5; v_call: TRBV28; d_call: -; cdr3_nt: TGTGCCAGCAGTTTCCCCGGACTCCAACAAGAGACCCAGTACTTC; cdr3_aa: CASSFPGLQQETQYF
j_call: TRBJ1-5; v_call: TRBV4-1; d_call: -; cdr3_nt: TGCGCCAGCAGCTCGGGGATTAACAATCAGCCCCAGCATTTT; cdr3_aa: CASSSGINNQPQHF
j_call: TRBJ2-7; v_call: TRBV28; d_call: -; cdr3_nt: TGTGCCAGCAGTTCGGACCAGACAGCGAGCTTAGGGTACGAGCAGTACTTC; cdr3_aa: CASSSDQTASLGYEQYF
j_call: TRBJ2-7; v_call: TRBV5-1; d_call: TRBD1; cdr3_nt: TGCGCCAGCAGCTTGGGGGGACAGATCTACGAGCAGTACTTC; cdr3_aa: CASSLGGQIYEQYF
j_call: TRBJ2-7; v_call: TRBV4-3; d_call: TRBD2; cdr3_nt: TGCGCCAGCAGCCAAGGTCAGGGCAGCGGGAGTGGCTACGAGCAGTACTTC; cdr3_aa: CASSQGQGSGSGYEQYF
j_call: TRBJ2-7; v_call: TRBV29-1; d_call: -; cdr3_nt: TGCAGCGTTGGACAGTTGGACGAGCAGTACTTC; cdr3_aa: CSVGQLDEQYF
j_call: TRBJ2-5; v_call: TRBV11-2; d_call: TRBD2; cdr3_nt: TGTGCCAGCAGCATCCGGAGCGGGAGGGAGGAGACCCAGTACTTC; cdr3_aa: CASSIRSGREETQYF
j_call: TRBJ1-3; v_call: TRBV15; d_call: -; cdr3_nt: TGTGCCACCAGCCCTAGTGGAAACACCATATATTTT; cdr3_aa: CATSPSGNTIYF
j_call: TRBJ1-4; v_call: TRBV4-1; d_call: -; cdr3_nt: TGCGCCAGCAGCCAAGGTGGGACTGTTAATGAAAAACTGTTTTTT; cdr3_aa: CASSQGGTVNEKLFF
j_call: TRBJ1-5; v_call: TRBV4-1; d_call: -; cdr3_nt: TGCGCCAGCAGCACCGGGACACCCGGCCAACCCCAGCATTTT; cdr3_aa: CASSTGTPGQPQHF
j_call: TRBJ1-2; v_call: TRBV30; d_call: -; cdr3_nt: TGTGCCTGGAGTGTAACGGACAGCTATGGCTACACCTTC; cdr3_aa: CAWSVTDSYGYTF
j_call: TRBJ2-7; v_call: TRBV14; d_call: TRBD1; cdr3_nt: TGTGCCAGCGGGCCATCGGGACAGGGTTCCTACGAGCAGTACTTC; cdr3_aa: CASGPSGQGSYEQYF
j_call: TRBJ2-1; v_call: TRBV10-3; d_call: TRBD2; cdr3_nt: TGTGCCATCAGCGCTGTTGAGGTAGCGGGACTACGGAATGAGCAGTTCTTC; cdr3_aa: CAISAVEVAGLRNEQFF